The present T cell receptor (beta chain) was sequenced within a study of blood T cell repertoires in COVID-19 (dated by TCRdb to about 2020). Background for the entire study: Samples from collaborators originated in the United States, Italy and Spain and spanned both the acute and convalescent phases of COVID-19. Nearly every sample came with metadata listing a de-identified subject ID, COVID-19 status, age in years and sex. The repertoires were released in a freely available public database meant as a resource for research on the immune response to SARS-CoV-2. Deeply sampled blood TCRbeta repertoires from subjects exposed to, actively infected with, or recovered from COVID-19 were included in the dataset. The material from the prospective study consisted of cDNA or gDNA derived from T cells, B-cell-depleted T cells, or PBMCs. The samples were drawn from the first 160 participants of the ongoing ImmuneRACE study and from over a thousand subjects provided by 6 global collaborators. HLA class I and class II types, where available, came from metadata supplied by the sample provider rather than from assay-based typing.

Turning to this clone: The antigen it binds to is not known. There are no base qualities to consult, and no much larger clone falls within one base.

The collaborating institutions used their own protocols to collect whole blood in K2EDTA tubes. For TCRbeta analysis, collaborators shipped samples in one of three forms: frozen whole blood, isolated PBMCs, or DNA extracted from either of those sample types. General findings and caveats noted by the study authors: Clinical and demographic metadata were provided uncurated, with the amount varying by source and participant.

The CDR3, cysteine through phenylalanine, is 14 amino acids long. Only CDR3 DNA is held: 42 bases, read in frame from base 1. According to the germline V gene, CDR1 reads MNHEY and CDR2 reads SVGAGI. The V and J ends are trimmed by 2 bases and 2 bases, leaving 7 bases between them. TCRbeta CDR3 regions were amplified from genomic DNA by means of the immunoSEQ Assay, a bias-controlled multiplex PCR. As for how the authors treated the data: Nucleated cell counts per sample were estimated from amplification of reference gene primers within the assay. To quantify the absolute abundance of each unique TCRbeta CDR3 rearrangement, sequence reads were collapsed and filtered. For each sample, productive Simpson clonality was calculated by taking the square root of Simpson's diversity index across productive rearrangements. TCRdb mirrors the immuneACCESS table, restricted to in-frame sequences. Some clones are absent from its copies; in checked studies, under half trace to an unresolved V gene, and the reason for the others is unknown. The DNA gave D and trimming, while V, J and clone size come from that table. This sample comprises 370,000 or so clones, over 65% of them detected only once. The ten largest clonotypes hold more than 1% of the sample.

The sequencing input was peripheral blood. This clonotype originated in a human donor with acute or convalescent COVID-19. The donor label of this sample is uncertain. The chain uses TRBV6-5 and TRBJ1-5, and the D gene may be TRBD1, 6 bases matching. The sequence in DNA is TGTGCCAGCAGTTACGGGGGCGGCAATCAGCCCCAGCATTTT. Protein translation: CASSYGGGNQPQHF.